Listed below are T cell receptor beta chains from one sample, sequenced in a study of blood T cells in healthy people across ages. TCRdb used MiXCR to reprocess the 5' RACE reads, holding one entry per CDR3 protein. The sample lists roughly 930,000 distinct CDR3 sequences; roughly 48% were seen once. Material: blood. These receptors originate from a man aged 25 to 40 in good health. Each CDR3 is given with its conserved first and last residue.

v_gene	j_gene	CDR3aa
TRBV9	TRBJ2-7	CASSVDPGNSYEQYF
TRBV6-5	TRBJ2-5	CARMPGRKPGEQYF
TRBV6-2/TRBV6-3	TRBJ2-6	CASNKGVSGANVLTF
TRBV29-1	TRBJ2-3	CSVATGGGTDTQYF
TRBV12-3/TRBV12-4	TRBJ2-7	CASSLPGGSKPYEQYF
TRBV10-3	TRBJ2-6	CAISEEGPGANVLTF
TRBV6-1	TRBJ2-7	CASRKTSGSYEQYF
TRBV20-1	TRBJ1-2	CSPFLAGTGGGYTF
TRBV7-2	TRBJ2-4	CASSLGSSGRAVDIQYF
TRBV3-1	TRBJ2-7	CASSQEASALTYEQYF
TRBV3-1	TRBJ2-5	CASSQIAGTQYF
TRBV7-9	TRBJ1-2	CASSLGQGVDNYGYTF
TRBV7-3	TRBJ2-2	CASSLLGENTGELFF
TRBV13	TRBJ1-2	CASSSGQENYGYTF
TRBV7-7	TRBJ2-1	CASSPGTGGGNEQFF
TRBV6-2/TRBV6-3	TRBJ2-7	CASSRPGQFSEQYF
TRBV12-3/TRBV12-4	TRBJ2-7	CASSWDRYYEQYF
TRBV10-3	TRBJ1-2	CAISESESSYGYTF
TRBV20-1	TRBJ2-7	CSAQDPGGQYF
TRBV4-2	TRBJ1-5	CASSQEQGGGNQPQHF
TRBV5-1	TRBJ2-3	CASSVTDAQYF
TRBV30	TRBJ2-2	CAWSSRWEANTGELFF
TRBV29-1	TRBJ1-2	CSVDTSLIRGYTF
TRBV20-1	NA	CSARSDSPGTQYF
TRBV20-1	TRBJ1-6	CSASWGGATNSPLHF
TRBV5-1	TRBJ2-7	CASSPTSGGALTSSYEQYF
TRBV20-1	TRBJ2-7	CSASRGHGIGTRGEQYF
TRBV5-1	TRBJ2-1	CASRPGVFDEQFF
TRBV6-6	TRBJ2-2	CARGTGELFF